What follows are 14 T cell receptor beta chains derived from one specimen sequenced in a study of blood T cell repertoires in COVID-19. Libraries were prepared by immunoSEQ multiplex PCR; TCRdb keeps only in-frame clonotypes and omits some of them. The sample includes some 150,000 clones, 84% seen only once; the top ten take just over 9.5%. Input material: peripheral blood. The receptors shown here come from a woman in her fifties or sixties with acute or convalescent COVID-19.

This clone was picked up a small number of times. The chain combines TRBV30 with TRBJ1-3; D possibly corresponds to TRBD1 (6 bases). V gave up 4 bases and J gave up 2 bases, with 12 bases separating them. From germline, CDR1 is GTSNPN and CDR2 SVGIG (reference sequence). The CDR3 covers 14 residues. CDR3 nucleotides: TGTGCCTGGAACCAGGGGTGGGCTGGAAACACCATATATTTT. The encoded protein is CAWNQGWAGNTIYF.

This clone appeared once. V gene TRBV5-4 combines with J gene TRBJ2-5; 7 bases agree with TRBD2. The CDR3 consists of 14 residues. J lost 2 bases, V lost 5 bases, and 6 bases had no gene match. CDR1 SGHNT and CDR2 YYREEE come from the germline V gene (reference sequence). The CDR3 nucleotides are TGTGCCAGCAGTAATAGCGGGCTTCAAGAGACCCAGTACTTC. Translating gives CASSNSGLQETQYF.

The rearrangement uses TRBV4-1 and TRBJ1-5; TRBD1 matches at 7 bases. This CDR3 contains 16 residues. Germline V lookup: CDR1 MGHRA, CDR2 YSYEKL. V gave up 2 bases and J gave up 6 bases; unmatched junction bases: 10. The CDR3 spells CASSQSRTRGPQPQHF. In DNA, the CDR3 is TGCGCCAGCAGCCAATCCCGCACTAGGGGGCCTCAGCCCCAGCATTTT.

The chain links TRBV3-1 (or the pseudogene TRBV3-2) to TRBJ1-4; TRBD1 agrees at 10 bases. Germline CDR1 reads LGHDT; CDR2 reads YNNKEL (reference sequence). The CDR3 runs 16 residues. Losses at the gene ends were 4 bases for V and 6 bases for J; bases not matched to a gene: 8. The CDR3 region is CASSRHSGQGDEKLFF. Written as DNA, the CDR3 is TGTGCCAGCAGCCGGCATAGTGGACAGGGGGATGAAAAACTGTTTTTT.

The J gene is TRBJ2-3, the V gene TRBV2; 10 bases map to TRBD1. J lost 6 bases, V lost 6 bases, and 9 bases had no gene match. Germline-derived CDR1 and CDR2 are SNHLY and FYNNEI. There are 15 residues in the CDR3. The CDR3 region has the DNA TGTGCCAGCAGACCGGGACAGGGGCCCGGGGATACGCAGTATTTT. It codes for CASRPGQGPGDTQYF.

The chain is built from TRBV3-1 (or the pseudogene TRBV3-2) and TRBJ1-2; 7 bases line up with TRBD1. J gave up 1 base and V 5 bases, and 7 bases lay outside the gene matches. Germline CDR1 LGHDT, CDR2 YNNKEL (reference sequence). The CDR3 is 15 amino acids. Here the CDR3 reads CASSETDRLNYGYTF. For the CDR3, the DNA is TGTGCCAGCAGCGAAACGGACAGGCTTAACTATGGCTACACCTTC.

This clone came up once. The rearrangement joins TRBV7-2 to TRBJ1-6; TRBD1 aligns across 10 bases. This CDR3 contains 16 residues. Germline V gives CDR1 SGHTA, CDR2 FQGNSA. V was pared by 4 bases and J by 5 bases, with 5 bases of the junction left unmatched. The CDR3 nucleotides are TGTGCCAGCAGCTCGACAGGGGGCGGCCATAATTCACCCCTCCACTTT. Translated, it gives CASSSTGGGHNSPLHF.

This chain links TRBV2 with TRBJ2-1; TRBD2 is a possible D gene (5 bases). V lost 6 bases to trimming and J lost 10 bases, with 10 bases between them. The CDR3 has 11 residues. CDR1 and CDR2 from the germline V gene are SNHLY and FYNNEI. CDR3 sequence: CASRRDYEQFF. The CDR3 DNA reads TGTGCCAGCAGGCGCGACTACGAGCAGTTCTTC.

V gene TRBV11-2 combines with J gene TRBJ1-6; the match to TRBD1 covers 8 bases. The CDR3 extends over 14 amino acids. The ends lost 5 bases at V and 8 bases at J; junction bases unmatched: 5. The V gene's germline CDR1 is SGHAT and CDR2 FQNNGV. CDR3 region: CASSRTGKDSPLHF. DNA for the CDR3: TGTGCCAGCAGCCGGACAGGGAAGGATTCACCCCTCCACTTT.

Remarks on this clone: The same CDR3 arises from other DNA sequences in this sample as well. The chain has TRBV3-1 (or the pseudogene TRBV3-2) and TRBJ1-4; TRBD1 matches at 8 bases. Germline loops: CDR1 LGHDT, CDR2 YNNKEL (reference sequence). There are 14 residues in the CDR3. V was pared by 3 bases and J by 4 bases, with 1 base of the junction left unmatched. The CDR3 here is CASSQGTGNEKLFF. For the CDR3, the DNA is TGTGCCAGCAGCCAGGGGACAGGTAATGAAAAACTGTTTTTT.

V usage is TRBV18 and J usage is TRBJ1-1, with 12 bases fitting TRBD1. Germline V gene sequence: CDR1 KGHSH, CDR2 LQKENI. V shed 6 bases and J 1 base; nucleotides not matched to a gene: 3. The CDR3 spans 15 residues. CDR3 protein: CASSGTGGKNTEAFF. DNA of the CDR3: TGTGCCAGCTCCGGGACAGGGGGCAAGAACACTGAAGCTTTCTTT.

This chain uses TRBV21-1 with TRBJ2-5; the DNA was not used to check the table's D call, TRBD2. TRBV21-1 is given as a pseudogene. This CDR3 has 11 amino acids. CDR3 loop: CASSKRETQYF. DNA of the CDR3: TGTGCCAGCAGCAAACGAGAGACCCAGTACTTC.

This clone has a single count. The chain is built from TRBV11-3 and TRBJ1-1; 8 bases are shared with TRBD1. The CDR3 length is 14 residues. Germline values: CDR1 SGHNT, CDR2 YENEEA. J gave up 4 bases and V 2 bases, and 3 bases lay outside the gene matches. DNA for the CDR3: TGTGCCAGCAGCTTATTTCAGGGGGCCACTGAAGCTTTCTTT. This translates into CASSLFQGATEAFF.

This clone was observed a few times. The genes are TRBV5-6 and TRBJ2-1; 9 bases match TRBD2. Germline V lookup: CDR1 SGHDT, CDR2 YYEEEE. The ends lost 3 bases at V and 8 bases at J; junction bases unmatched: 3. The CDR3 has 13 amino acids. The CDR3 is CASSYSGGDEQFF. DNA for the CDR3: TGTGCCAGCAGCTATAGCGGGGGCGATGAGCAGTTCTTC.